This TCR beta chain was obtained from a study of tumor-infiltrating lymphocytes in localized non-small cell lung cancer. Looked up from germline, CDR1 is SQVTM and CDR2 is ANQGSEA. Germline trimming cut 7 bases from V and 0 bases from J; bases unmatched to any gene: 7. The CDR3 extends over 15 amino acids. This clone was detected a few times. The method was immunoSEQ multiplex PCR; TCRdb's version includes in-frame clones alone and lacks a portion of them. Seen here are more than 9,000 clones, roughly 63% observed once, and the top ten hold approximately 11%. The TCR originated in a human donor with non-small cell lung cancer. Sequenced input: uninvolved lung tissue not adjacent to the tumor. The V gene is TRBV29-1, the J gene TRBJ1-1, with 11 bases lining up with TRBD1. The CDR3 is CSARDRGFVNTEAFF. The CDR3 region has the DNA TGCAGCGCACGGGACAGGGGGTTTGTGAACACTGAAGCTTTCTTT.